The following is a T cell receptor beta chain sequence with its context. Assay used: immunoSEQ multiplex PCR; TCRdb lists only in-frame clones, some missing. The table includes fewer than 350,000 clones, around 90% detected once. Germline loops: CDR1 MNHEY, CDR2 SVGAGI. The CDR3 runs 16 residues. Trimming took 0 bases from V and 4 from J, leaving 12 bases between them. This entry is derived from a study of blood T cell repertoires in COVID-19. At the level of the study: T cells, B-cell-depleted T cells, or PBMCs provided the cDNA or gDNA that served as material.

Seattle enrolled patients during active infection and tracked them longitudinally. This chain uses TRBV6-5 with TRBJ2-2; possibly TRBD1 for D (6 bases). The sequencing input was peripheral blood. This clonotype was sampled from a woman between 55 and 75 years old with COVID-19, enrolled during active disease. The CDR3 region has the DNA TGTGCCAGCAGTTACTCTTACAGGGCCGGCACCGGGGAGCTGTTTTTT. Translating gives CASSYSYRAGTGELFF.